The 12 T cell receptor beta chains listed next were all sequenced from one sample in a study of cytomegalovirus exposure and HLA in healthy donors. This table comes from immunoSEQ multiplex PCR, and its TCRdb copy is limited to in-frame clones, with some not included. The data hold over 150,000 clones, with about 86% observed a single time. The sample was PBMCs. The receptors stem from a woman under 40 in good health and CMV-seronegative.

The chain combines TRBV5-1 with TRBJ1-5; D remains unclear. The CDR3 covers 13 residues. The germline V gene has CDR1 SGHRS and CDR2 YFSETQ. V lost 6 bases, J lost 3 bases, and 10 bases lay in between. This CDR3 is CASKSQPNQPQHF. The CDR3 coding sequence is TGCGCCAGCAAGTCGCAGCCCAATCAGCCCCAGCATTTT.

This chain connects TRBV27 to TRBJ2-7, with D possibly being TRBD1 or TRBD2 (5 bases each). The CDR3 covers 12 residues. Between the trimmed V and J ends, which lost 7 bases and 4 bases, there was a span of 11 bases. Germline CDR1 and CDR2: MNHEY and SMNVEV (reference sequence). This CDR3 is CASKGTQYEQYF. CDR3 coding DNA: TGTGCCAGCAAAGGGACCCAGTACGAGCAGTACTTC.

The chain recombines TRBV5-1 with TRBJ2-2; the D gene is possibly TRBD1 (6 bases). The CDR3 is 19 amino acids. Trimming took 0 bases from V and 4 from J, leaving 22 bases between them. CDR1 and CDR2 from the germline V gene are SGHRS and YFSETQ. CDR3 protein: CASSLGRRDTQKITGELFF. The DNA for the CDR3 is TGCGCCAGCAGCTTGGGGAGAAGGGACACGCAAAAAATCACCGGGGAGCTGTTTTTT.

The genes are TRBV6-5 and TRBJ2-1; 7 bases line up with TRBD1. With V trimmed by 4 bases and J by 0 bases, 6 bases remained unmatched. Germline V gene sequence: CDR1 MNHEY, CDR2 SVGAGI. The length of the CDR3 is 16 residues. CDR3 residues: CASSSIQGSSYNEQFF. The CDR3 DNA sequence: TGTGCCAGCAGTTCCATACAGGGGAGCTCCTACAATGAGCAGTTCTTC.

CDR3 coding DNA: TGTGCCCGGGGGAGGAGCGGTAATAGCTCCTACGAGCAGTACTTC. Its protein is CARGRSGNSSYEQYF. The gene calls are TRBV10-3 and TRBJ2-7; TRBD2 might be the D (6 bases). Trimming took 11 bases from V and 0 from J, leaving 20 bases between them. The CDR3 contains 15 residues. Germline V CDR1 and CDR2: ENHRY, SYGVKD.

The chain combines TRBV27 with TRBJ2-2; D remains unclear. V lost 7 bases to trimming and J lost 6 bases, with 21 bases between them. CDR3 length: 16 amino acids. Germline CDR1 is MNHEY and CDR2 is SMNVEV (reference sequence). CDR3 coding DNA: TGTGCCAGCACCACTTGGGCCACCCAGGTTGCCGGGGAGCTGTTTTTT. Translation: CASTTWATQVAGELFF.

V and J are TRBV28 and TRBJ1-5, with D perhaps matching TRBD1 (5 bases). Trimming left V 3 bases short and J 1 base short, with 13 bases between. Germline V lookup: CDR1 MDHEN, CDR2 SYDVKM. This CDR3 is built from 16 residues. The CDR3 reads CASSFAGAVSNQPQHF. The CDR3 DNA reads TGTGCCAGCAGTTTCGCCGGGGCAGTGAGCAATCAGCCCCAGCATTTT.

CDR3 sequence: CATSRDIAGELFF. CDR3 sequence (DNA): TGTGCCACCAGCAGAGATATCGCCGGGGAGCTGTTTTTT. This chain links TRBV15 with TRBJ2-2, with no clear D. This CDR3 contains 13 residues. V was cut by 0 bases and J by 6 bases, with 5 bases left in between. Germline V gene data show CDR1 as LNHNV and CDR2 as YYDKDF (reference sequence).

The chain carries TRBV9 and TRBJ1-1; D call uncertain. V was cut by 6 bases and J by 0 bases, with 15 bases left in between. This CDR3 contains 15 residues. From germline, CDR1 is SGDLS and CDR2 YYNGEE. For the CDR3, the DNA is TGTGCCAGCAACCCCCAAGATATTATGAACACTGAAGCTTTCTTT. Its translation is CASNPQDIMNTEAFF.

The chain joins TRBV28 to TRBJ1-2, with TRBD1 matching 7 bases. The CDR3 runs to 16 residues. Germline CDR1 is MDHEN and CDR2 is SYDVKM. Trimming at V came to 3 bases and at J to 5 bases, leaving 12 bases not matched to a gene. Here the CDR3 DNA reads TGTGCCAGCAGTTTTACCCCGGGACAGTACCTTTATGGCTACACCTTC. It specifies CASSFTPGQYLYGYTF.

The chain employs TRBV9 and TRBJ1-4, with 10 bases identical to TRBD1. Trimming cost V 4 bases and J 3 bases; bases outside gene matches: 3. The CDR3 is 15 amino acids. Germline CDR1 SGDLS, CDR2 YYNGEE. CDR3 nucleotide sequence: TGTGCCAGCAGCATTGGACAGGGGGCTAATGAAAAACTGTTTTTT. It codes for CASSIGQGANEKLFF.

The chain links TRBV5-1 to TRBJ1-1, with 7 bases that match TRBD1. Germline V CDR1 and CDR2: SGHRS, YFSETQ. CDR3 length equals 14 residues. V shed 3 bases and J 1 base; nucleotides not matched to a gene: 3. The CDR3 sequence is CASSWDRQNTEAFF. DNA of the CDR3: TGCGCCAGCAGCTGGGACAGACAGAACACTGAAGCTTTCTTT.